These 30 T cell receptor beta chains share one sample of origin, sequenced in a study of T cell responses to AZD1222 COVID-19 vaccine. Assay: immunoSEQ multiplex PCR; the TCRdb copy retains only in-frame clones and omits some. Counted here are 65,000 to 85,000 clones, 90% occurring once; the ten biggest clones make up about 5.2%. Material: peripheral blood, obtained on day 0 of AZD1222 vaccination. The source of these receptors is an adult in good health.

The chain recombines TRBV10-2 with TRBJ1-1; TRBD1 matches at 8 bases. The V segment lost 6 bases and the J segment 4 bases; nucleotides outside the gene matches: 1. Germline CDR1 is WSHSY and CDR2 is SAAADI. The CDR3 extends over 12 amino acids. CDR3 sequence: CASSTGGTEAFF. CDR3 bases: TGCGCCAGCAGCACAGGGGGCACTGAAGCTTTCTTT.

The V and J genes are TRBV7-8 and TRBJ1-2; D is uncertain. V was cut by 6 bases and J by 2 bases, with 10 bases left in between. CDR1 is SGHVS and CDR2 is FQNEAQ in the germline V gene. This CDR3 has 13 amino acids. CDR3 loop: CASRSGRNYGYTF. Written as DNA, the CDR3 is TGTGCCAGCAGGTCGGGCAGGAACTATGGCTACACCTTC.

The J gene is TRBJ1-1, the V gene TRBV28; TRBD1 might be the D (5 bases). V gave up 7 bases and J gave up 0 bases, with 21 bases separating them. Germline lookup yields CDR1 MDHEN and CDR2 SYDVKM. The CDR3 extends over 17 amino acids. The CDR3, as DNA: TGTGCCAGCATGGAGCCCTCCGGGATAGGGGTGAACACTGAAGCTTTCTTT. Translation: CASMEPSGIGVNTEAFF.

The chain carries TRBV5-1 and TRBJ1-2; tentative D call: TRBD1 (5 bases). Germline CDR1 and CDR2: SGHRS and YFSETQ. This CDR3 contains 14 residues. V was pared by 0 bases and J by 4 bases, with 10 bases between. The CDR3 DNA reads TGCGCCAGCAGCTTGGATCCAGGGTCCTATGGCTACACCTTC. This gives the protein CASSLDPGSYGYTF.

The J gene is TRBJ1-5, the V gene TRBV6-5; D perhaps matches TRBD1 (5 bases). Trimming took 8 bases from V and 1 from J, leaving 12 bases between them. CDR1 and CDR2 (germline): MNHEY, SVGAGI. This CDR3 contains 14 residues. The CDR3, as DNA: TGTGCCAGCGCTTTGGAGGGGAGCAATCAGCCCCAGCATTTT. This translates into CASALEGSNQPQHF.

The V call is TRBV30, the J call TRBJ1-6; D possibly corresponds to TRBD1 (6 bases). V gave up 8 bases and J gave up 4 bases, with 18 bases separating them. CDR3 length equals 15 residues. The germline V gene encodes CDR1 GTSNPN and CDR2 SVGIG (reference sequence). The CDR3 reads CARSFRRGYNSPLHF. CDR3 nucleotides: TGTGCCCGATCCTTTCGTAGGGGGTATAATTCACCCCTCCACTTT.

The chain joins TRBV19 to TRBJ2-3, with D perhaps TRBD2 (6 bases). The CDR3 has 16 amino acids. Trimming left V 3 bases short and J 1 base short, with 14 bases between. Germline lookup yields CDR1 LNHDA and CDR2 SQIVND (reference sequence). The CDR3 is CASSIRAGSGTDTQYF. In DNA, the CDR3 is TGTGCCAGTAGTATCAGGGCGGGAAGCGGCACAGATACGCAGTATTTT.

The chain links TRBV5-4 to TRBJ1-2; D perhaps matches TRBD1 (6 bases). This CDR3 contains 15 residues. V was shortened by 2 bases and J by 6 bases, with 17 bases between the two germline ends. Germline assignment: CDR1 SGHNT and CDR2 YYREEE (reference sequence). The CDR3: CASSFSPRGEDGYTF. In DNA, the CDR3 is TGTGCCAGCAGCTTTTCCCCGAGGGGGGAGGATGGCTACACCTTC.

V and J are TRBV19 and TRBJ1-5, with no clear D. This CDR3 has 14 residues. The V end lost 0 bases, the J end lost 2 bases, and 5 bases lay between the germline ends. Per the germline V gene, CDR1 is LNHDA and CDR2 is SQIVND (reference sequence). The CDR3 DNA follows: TGTGCCAGTAGTATAGAGGCCGGCAATCAGCCCCAGCATTTT. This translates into CASSIEAGNQPQHF.

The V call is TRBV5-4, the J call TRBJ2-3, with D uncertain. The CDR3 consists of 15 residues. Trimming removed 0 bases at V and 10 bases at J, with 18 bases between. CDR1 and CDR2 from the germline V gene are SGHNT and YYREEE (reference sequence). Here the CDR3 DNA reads TGTGCCAGCAGCTTGGAACTCTCGGCCCCTCGAGCGCAGTATTTT. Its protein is CASSLELSAPRAQYF. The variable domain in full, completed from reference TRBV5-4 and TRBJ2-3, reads ETGVTQSPTHLIKTRGQQVTLRCSSQSGHNTVSWYQQALGQGPQFIFQYYREEENGRGNFPPRFSGLQFPNYSSELNVNALELDDSALYLCASSLELSAPRAQYFGPGTRLTVL.

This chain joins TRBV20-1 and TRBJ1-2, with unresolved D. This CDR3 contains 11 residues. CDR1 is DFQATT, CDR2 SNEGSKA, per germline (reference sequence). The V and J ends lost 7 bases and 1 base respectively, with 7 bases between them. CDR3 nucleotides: TGCAGTGTTCCCCTTAACTATGGCTACACCTTC. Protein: CSVPLNYGYTF.

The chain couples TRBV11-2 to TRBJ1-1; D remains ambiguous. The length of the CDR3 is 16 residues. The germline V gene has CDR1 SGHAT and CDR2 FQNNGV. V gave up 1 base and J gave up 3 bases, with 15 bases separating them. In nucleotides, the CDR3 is TGTGCCAGCAGCTTAGGGACCGGGTATGGGGACACTGAAGCTTTCTTT. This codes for CASSLGTGYGDTEAFF.

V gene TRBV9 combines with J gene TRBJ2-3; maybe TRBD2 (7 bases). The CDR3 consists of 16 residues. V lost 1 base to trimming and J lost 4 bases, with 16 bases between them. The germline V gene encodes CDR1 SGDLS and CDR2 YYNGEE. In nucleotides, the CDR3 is TGTGCCAGCAGCGTATTTGCGGGGGCCGCCCCAGATACGCAGTATTTT. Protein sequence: CASSVFAGAAPDTQYF.

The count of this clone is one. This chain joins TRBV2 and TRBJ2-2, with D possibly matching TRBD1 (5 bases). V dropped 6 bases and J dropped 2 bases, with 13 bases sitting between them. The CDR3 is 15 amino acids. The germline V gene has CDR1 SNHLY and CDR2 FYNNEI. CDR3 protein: CASRGGASNTGELFF. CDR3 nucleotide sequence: TGTGCCAGCAGAGGTGGGGCTTCTAACACCGGGGAGCTGTTTTTT.

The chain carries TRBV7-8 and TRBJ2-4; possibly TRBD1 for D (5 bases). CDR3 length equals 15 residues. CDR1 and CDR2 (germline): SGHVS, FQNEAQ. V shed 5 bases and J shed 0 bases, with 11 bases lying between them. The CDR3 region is CASSPPGIAKNIQYF. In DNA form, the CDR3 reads TGTGCCAGCAGCCCCCCAGGGATAGCCAAAAACATTCAGTACTTC.

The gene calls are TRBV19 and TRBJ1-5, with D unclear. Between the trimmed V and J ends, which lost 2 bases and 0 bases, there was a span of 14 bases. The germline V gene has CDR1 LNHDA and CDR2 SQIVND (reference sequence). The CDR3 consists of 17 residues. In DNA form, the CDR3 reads TGTGCCAGTAGTATATCCCAAGGTACCCCTAGCAATCAGCCCCAGCATTTT. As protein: CASSISQGTPSNQPQHF.

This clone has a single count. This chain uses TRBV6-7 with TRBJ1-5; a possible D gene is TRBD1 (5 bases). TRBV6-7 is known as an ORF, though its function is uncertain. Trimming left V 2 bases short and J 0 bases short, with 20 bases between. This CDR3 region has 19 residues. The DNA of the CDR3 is TGTGCCAGCAGTTACCTTATACTACCGGGACGGTTTAGCAATCAGCCCCAGCATTTT. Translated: CASSYLILPGRFSNQPQHF.

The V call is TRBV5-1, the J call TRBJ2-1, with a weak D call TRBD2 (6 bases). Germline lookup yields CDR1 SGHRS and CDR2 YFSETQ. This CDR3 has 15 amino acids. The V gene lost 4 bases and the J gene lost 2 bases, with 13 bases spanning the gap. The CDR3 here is CASSPGTGTYNEQFF. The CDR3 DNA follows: TGCGCCAGCAGCCCTGGGACTGGCACCTACAATGAGCAGTTCTTC.

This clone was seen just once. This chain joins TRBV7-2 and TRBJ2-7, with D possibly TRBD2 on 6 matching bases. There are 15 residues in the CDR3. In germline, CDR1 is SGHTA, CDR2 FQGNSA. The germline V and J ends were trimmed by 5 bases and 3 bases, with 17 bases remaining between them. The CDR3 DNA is TGTGCCAGCAGCCCGGGACTCCCGCCCTTCTACGAGCAGTACTTC. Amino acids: CASSPGLPPFYEQYF.

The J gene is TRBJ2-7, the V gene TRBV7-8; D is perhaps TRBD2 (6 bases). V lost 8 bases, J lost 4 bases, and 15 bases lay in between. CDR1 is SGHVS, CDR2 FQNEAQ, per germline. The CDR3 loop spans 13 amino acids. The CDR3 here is CASCRGARYEQYF. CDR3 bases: TGTGCCAGCTGTCGCGGGGCACGATACGAGCAGTACTTC.

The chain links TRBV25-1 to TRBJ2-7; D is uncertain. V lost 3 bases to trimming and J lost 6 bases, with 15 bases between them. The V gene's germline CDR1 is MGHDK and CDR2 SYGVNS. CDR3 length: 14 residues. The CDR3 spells CASSDSGKVSEQYF. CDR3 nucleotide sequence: TGTGCCAGCAGTGATTCGGGTAAGGTGTCCGAGCAGTACTTC.

The CDR3 is CASFWDRNSPLHF. In DNA form, the CDR3 reads TGTGCCAGTTTCTGGGACAGGAATTCACCCCTCCACTTT. This chain uses TRBV28 with TRBJ1-6; 8 bases align to TRBD1. Trimming removed 9 bases from V and 7 bases from J; junction bases left unmatched: 5. The CDR3 totals 13 residues. Looked up from germline, CDR1 is MDHEN and CDR2 is SYDVKM.

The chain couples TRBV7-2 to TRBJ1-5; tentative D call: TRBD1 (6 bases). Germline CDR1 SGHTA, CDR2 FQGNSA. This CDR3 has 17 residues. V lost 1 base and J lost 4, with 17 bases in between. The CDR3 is CASSLGRGQEGNQPQHF. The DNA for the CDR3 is TGTGCCAGCAGCTTAGGGCGGGGGCAGGAGGGGAATCAGCCCCAGCATTTT.

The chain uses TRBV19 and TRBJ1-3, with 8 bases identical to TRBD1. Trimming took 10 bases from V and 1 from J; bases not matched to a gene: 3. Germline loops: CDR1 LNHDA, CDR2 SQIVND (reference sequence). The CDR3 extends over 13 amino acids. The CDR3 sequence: CATRQGSGNTIYF. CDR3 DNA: TGTGCCACTAGACAGGGGTCTGGAAACACCATATATTTT.

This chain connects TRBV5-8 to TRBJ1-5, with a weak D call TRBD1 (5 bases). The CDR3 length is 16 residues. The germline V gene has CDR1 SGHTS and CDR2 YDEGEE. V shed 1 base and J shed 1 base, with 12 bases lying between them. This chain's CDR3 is CASSLNRGTSNQPQHF. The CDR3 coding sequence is TGTGCCAGCAGCTTGAATAGGGGAACGAGCAATCAGCCCCAGCATTTT.

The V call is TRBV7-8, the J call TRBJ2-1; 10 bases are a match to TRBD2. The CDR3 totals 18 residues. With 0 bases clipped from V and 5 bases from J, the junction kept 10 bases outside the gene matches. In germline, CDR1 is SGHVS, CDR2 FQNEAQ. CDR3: CASSLAGSSGGPHNEQFF. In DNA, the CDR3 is TGTGCCAGCAGCTTAGCGGGATCTAGCGGGGGACCCCACAATGAGCAGTTCTTC.

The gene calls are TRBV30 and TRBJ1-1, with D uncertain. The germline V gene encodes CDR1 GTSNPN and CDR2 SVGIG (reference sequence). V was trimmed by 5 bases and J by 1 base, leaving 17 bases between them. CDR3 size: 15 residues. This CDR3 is CAWGEVLMENTEAFF. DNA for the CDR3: TGTGCCTGGGGGGAGGTTCTGATGGAGAACACTGAAGCTTTCTTT.

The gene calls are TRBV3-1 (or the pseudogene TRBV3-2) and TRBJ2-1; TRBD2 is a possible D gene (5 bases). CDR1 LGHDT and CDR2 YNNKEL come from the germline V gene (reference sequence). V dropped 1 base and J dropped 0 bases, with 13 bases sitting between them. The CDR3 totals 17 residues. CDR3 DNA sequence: TGTGCCAGCAGCCAAGCTCTTACGGGATTCTCCTACAATGAGCAGTTCTTC. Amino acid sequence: CASSQALTGFSYNEQFF.

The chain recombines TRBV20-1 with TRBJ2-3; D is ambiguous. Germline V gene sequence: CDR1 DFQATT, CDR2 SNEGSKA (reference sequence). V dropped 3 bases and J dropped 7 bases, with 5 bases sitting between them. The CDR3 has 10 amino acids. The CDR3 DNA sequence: TGCAGTGCTAGCACTCATACGCAGTATTTT. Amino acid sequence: CSASTHTQYF.

The CDR3 bases are TGTGCCAGCAGTTTACGTCAGGGGGCTGAAGCTTTCTTT. The encoded protein is CASSLRQGAEAFF. The rearrangement joins TRBV27 to TRBJ1-1; 7 positions agree with TRBD1. Germline CDR1 is MNHEY and CDR2 is SMNVEV (reference sequence). This CDR3 is built from 13 residues. V trimming: 2 bases; J trimming: 6 bases; junction bases outside the gene matches: 3.